The clone carrying this T cell receptor (beta chain) was counted ten times or more. The antigen is undetermined. The sample comes from a study of neurological immune-mediated disorders. Germline loops: CDR1 DFQATT, CDR2 SNEGSKA (reference sequence). The CDR3 loop spans 20 amino acids. V lost 3 bases to trimming and J lost 4 bases; unmatched junction nucleotides: 24. The cDNA was synthesized by 5'RACE incorporating 10-nucleotide random UMIs. TCRdb ran MiXCR on the 5' RACE reads and lists one entry per CDR3 protein. The sample has about 59,000 distinct CDR3 sequences; under 30% are singletons. Findings of the study overall: Sharing of CDR3 amino acid sequences among expanded clones across subjects was absent, suggesting private repertoires in all groups.

The sample's time point: technical triplicate 2. Unsorted libraries were generated from 2 million PBMCs. These cells had been stored in RNAlater at -80 C. The gene calls are TRBV20-1 and TRBJ2-3; 8 bases are shared with TRBD1. This TCR was sampled from a man aged 55 to 70 with HTLV-1-associated myelopathy (HAM/TSP). The sequencing sample was made of PBMCs. The CDR3 DNA follows: TGCAGTGCTAGTTACTTCGGTTTCGCGGCCGGGACAGGTCCAGCAGATACGCAGTATTTT. Translation: CSASYFGFAAGTGPADTQYF.